Included here is one TCR beta chain sequence, with context. The sample has other DNA sequences that encode this CDR3 too. In germline, CDR1 is MNHEY, CDR2 SMNVEV (reference sequence). CDR3 length equals 13 residues. Trimming took 4 bases from V and 3 from J; bases not matched to a gene: 2. This entry is derived from a study of long-term antiretroviral therapy in people with HIV. Assay version v3.0 of immunoSEQ was used, and it was run at survey level. Produced via immunoSEQ multiplex PCR; TCRdb's table is partial and in-frame only. The table lists about 19,000 clones, 75% to 85% of them singletons. The chain recombines TRBV27 with TRBJ1-2; 7 bases align to TRBD1. The TCR was taken from a man between 18 and 35 years old with HIV. The sequencing used unsorted PBMCs, collected at the start of antiretroviral therapy, before treatment. CDR3 coding DNA: TGTGCCAGCAGTTCTGGGACAGACTATGGCTACACCTTC. Amino acids: CASSSGTDYGYTF.